This T cell receptor beta chain was identified in a study of blood T cell repertoires in COVID-19. The table came from immunoSEQ multiplex PCR; TCRdb's copy has only in-frame clones and leaves some out. The table lists nearly 400,000 clones, roughly 91% of them singletons, with less than 2% in the top ten. The ends were cut back, 4 bases at V and 7 bases at J, with 10 bases in the middle. Germline CDR1 reads GTSNPN; CDR2 reads SVGIG (reference sequence). The CDR3 has 11 amino acids. This TCR derives from a woman aged 25-40 years who had recovered from COVID-19. Source material: PBMCs or T cells enriched from blood (not recorded which). The chain combines TRBV30 with TRBJ1-2; D might be TRBD1 (5 bases). CDR3 sequence: CAWNSGPGYTF. DNA for the CDR3: TGTGCCTGGAACTCAGGGCCTGGCTACACCTTC.